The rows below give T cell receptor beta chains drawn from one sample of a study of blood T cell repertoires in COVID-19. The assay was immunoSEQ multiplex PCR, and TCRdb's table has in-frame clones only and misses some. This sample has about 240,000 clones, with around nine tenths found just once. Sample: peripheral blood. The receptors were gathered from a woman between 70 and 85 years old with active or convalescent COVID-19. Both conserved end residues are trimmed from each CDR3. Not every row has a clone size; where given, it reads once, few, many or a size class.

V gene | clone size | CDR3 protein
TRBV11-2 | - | ASRIELGTDTQY
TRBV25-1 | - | ASMGQPTSPLH
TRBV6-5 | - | ASSYSSGTSVETQY
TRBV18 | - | ASSPTRGGGSPLH
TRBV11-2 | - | ASSFNRRQGY
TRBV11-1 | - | ASSPFADTQY
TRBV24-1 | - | ATSDLGPGGRQETQY
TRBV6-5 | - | ASSYGRGQETQY
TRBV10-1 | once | ASSGQGAQPQH
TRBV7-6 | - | ASSPQTAFNMNTEAF
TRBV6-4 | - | ASSPGHPDQPQH
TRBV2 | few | ASRPGQGRYGYT
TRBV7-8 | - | ASSLQGAMYEQY
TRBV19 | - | ASSINKGLGTDTQY
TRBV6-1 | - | ASRGPPPLNNYGYT
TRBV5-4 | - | ASSPMIGRGINNEQF
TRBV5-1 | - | ASSSRGVETQY
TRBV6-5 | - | ASSRGTGALY
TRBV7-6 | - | ASGTLAGGRGTQY
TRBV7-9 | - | ASSLTGEGNTIY
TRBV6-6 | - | ASTHGSQRNQPQH
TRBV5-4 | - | ASSLVLGTGGSPLH
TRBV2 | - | ASSGQGASQPQH
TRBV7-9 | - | ASSFWAGSPLH
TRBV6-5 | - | ASSHGGDTGELF
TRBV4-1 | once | ASSQVGGAVSGNTIY
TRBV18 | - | ASSSGQETYEQY
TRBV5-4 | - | ASRSSGGSYNSPLH
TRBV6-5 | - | ASSQKGRDTGELF
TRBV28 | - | ASSFSPGIRAF
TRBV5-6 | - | ASSPGHEWFPATNEKLF
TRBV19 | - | ASSIRGTQGNTEAF
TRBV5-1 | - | ASTPSEGNTGELF
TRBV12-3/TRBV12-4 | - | AIGGVMDTEAF
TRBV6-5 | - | ASVKEGTGELF
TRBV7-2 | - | ASTKQPGAKETQY
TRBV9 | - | ASSPQGQGANTNEKLF
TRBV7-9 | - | ASSRRQGAQRRYTEAF
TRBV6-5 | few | ASGKRGGSFEQY